The clone carrying this T cell receptor (beta chain) showed up many times. Antigen unknown. This CDR3 spans 15 amino acids. Per the germline V gene, CDR1 is SNHLY and CDR2 is FYNNEI. Trimming removed 6 bases at V and 5 bases at J, with 20 bases between. The source of the sample is a study of CD8 T cells in ankylosing spondylitis. Whole-study findings and limits: The clones that were linked to disease were reported to be significantly enriched in matched synovial fluid samples from ankylosing spondylitis patients.

For TCR beta, libraries came from quantitative 5'-RACE with molecular barcodes. TCRdb reprocessed the 5' RACE reads via MiXCR and lists one record per CDR3 protein. Of approximately 200,000 distinct CDR3 sequences listed, around 13% are singletons. The V gene is TRBV2, the J gene TRBJ2-7; no firm D call. The sequence was collected from a female donor with ankylosing spondylitis or in good health (not recorded which). Sample: blood, either unsorted or a sorted T cell fraction (not recorded which). The CDR3 bases are TGTGCCAGCAGGCTCCGATTTGGAAGGGCCCACGAGCAGTACTTC. Translation: CASRLRFGRAHEQYF. Full variable domain (outside the CDR3, taken from reference TRBV2 and TRBJ2-7): EPEVTQTPSHQVTQMGQEVILRCVPISNHLYFYWYRQILGQKVEFLVSFYNNEISEKSEIFDDQFSVERPDGSNFTLKIRSTKLEDSAMYFCASRLRFGRAHEQYFGPGTRLTVT.